This passage covers 24 T cell receptor beta chains from one sample sequenced in a study of Ad26.COV2.S vaccination and SARS-CoV-2 variants. Assay: immunoSEQ multiplex PCR; the TCRdb copy retains only in-frame clones and omits some. The table shows 400,000 or so clones, with less than 90% occurring only once. Treatment denoted: over 15 received Ad26.COV2.S at low or high dose, single or two shots; about 5 received placebo; per-sample allocation not given. After the first vaccine or placebo injection, samples were drawn on day 63. The sample was peripheral blood, taken in a trial of Ad26.COV2.S vaccine versus placebo. Every receptor here comes from a person between 18 and 59 years old who received the Ad26.COV2.S COVID-19 vaccine or a placebo.

This clone was seen a few times. CDR3 region: CASRRGSLSYEQYF. Written as DNA, the CDR3 is TGTGCCAGCAGGAGGGGGTCACTCTCCTACGAGCAGTACTTC. V is TRBV6-5 and J is TRBJ2-7; perhaps TRBD1 as D (6 bases). Trimming left V 6 bases short and J 0 bases short, with 12 bases between. Germline V gives CDR1 MNHEY, CDR2 SVGAGI. CDR3 length equals 14 residues.

The genes are TRBV19 and TRBJ1-4; D gene ambiguous. This CDR3 has 14 amino acids. Germline CDR1 is LNHDA and CDR2 is SQIVND (reference sequence). Trimming left V 2 bases short and J 1 base short, with 5 bases between. CDR3 residues: CASSITGTNEKLFF. The CDR3 DNA sequence: TGTGCCAGTAGTATAACGGGAACTAATGAAAAACTGTTTTTT.

The chain employs TRBV6-2 or TRBV6-3 and TRBJ2-7, with TRBD1 identical over 8 bases. The CDR3 consists of 15 residues. J lost 2 bases, V lost 6 bases, and 9 bases had no gene match. Germline V gene data show CDR1 as MNHEY and CDR2 as SVGEGT. The CDR3 DNA sequence: TGTGCCAGCAGCCGTCCCGGGACAGGTACCTACGAGCAGTACTTC. It translates to CASSRPGTGTYEQYF.

The genes are TRBV2 and TRBJ1-1, with D unclear. Trimming shortened V by 6 bases and J by 6 bases, and 8 bases separated the two germline ends. The length of the CDR3 is 11 residues. Germline assignment: CDR1 SNHLY and CDR2 FYNNEI. Here the CDR3 reads CASRLQSEAFF. Here the CDR3 DNA reads TGTGCCAGCAGACTCCAGTCTGAAGCTTTCTTT. The whole variable domain, remainder taken from reference TRBV2 and TRBJ1-1, is EPEVTQTPSHQVTQMGQEVILRCVPISNHLYFYWYRQILGQKVEFLVSFYNNEISEKSEIFDDQFSVERPDGSNFTLKIRSTKLEDSAMYFCASRLQSEAFFGQGTRLTVV.

This clone has only a few counts. V and J are TRBV19 and TRBJ1-6; D gene unclear. Germline CDR1 reads LNHDA; CDR2 reads SQIVND (reference sequence). The CDR3 totals 15 residues. V lost 6 bases and J 0 bases, leaving 9 bases between the germline ends. CDR3 loop: CASRAGSSYNSPLHF. The DNA for the CDR3 is TGTGCCAGTAGGGCCGGCAGCTCCTATAATTCACCCCTCCACTTT. Complete variable domain (other parts from reference TRBV19 and TRBJ1-6): DGGITQSPKYLFRKEGQNVTLSCEQNLNHDAMYWYRQDPGQGLRLIYYSQIVNDFQKGDIAEGYSVSREKKESFPLTVTSAQKNPTAFYLCASRAGSSYNSPLHFGNGTRLTVT.

The CDR3 sequence: CASSRERSGGTDTQYF. The CDR3 DNA follows: TGTGCCAGCTCGCGAGAACGTAGCGGGGGCACAGATACGCAGTATTTT. The gene calls are TRBV18 and TRBJ2-3, with 8 nucleotides matching TRBD2. Germline-derived CDR1 and CDR2 are KGHSH and LQKENI. CDR3 length equals 16 residues. Unmatched junction bases numbered 9, after V lost 6 bases and J lost 1 base.

The chain combines TRBV5-4 with TRBJ2-2; no reliable D call. The CDR3 consists of 15 residues. The V end lost 4 bases, the J end lost 3 bases, and 13 bases lay between the germline ends. Looked up from germline, CDR1 is SGHNT and CDR2 is YYREEE (reference sequence). The chain's CDR3 is CASSLSLTDTGELFF. In nucleotides, the CDR3 is TGTGCCAGCAGCCTTAGTTTGACTGACACCGGGGAGCTGTTTTTT.

J is TRBJ1-3 and V is TRBV5-4, with D tentatively TRBD1 (5 bases). Germline V gives CDR1 SGHNT, CDR2 YYREEE (reference sequence). The CDR3 is 16 amino acids. Trimming took off 2 bases at V and 0 bases at J, with 12 bases between the two ends. The CDR3 DNA reads as TGTGCCAGCAGCTTTACCTCAGGGTTCTCTGGAAACACCATATATTTT. This gives the protein CASSFTSGFSGNTIYF.

This clone was detected ten times or more. This CDR3 is CASSLGGGFDEQYF. The DNA of the CDR3 is TGTGCCAGCAGCCTTGGAGGGGGATTCGACGAGCAGTACTTC. This rearrangement joins TRBV7-9 to TRBJ2-7; D is perhaps TRBD1 or TRBD2 (6 bases each). This CDR3 contains 14 residues. With 5 bases removed from V and 5 bases from J, the gap between germline ends came to 16 bases. Germline V gene sequence: CDR1 SEHNR, CDR2 FQNEAQ (reference sequence). The full variable domain, rest sourced from reference TRBV7-9 and TRBJ2-7, is DTGVSQNPRHKITKRGQNVTFRCDPISEHNRLYWYRQTLGQGPEFLTYFQNEAQLEKSRLLSDRFSAERPKGSFSTLEIQRTEQGDSAMYLCASSLGGGFDEQYFGPGTRLTVT.

The CDR3: CASSADRLGELFF. The CDR3 DNA sequence: TGCGCCAGCAGTGCGGACAGACTCGGGGAGCTGTTTTTT. The V gene is TRBV10-1, the J gene TRBJ2-2; D is perhaps TRBD1 (6 bases). The germline V gene has CDR1 WNHNN and CDR2 SYGVQD (reference sequence). This CDR3 comprises 13 residues. V lost 4 bases and J lost 7, with 10 bases in between.

This chain connects TRBV7-9 to TRBJ2-5; possible D gene TRBD2, 5 bases. V lost 8 bases and J lost 6, with 13 bases in between. CDR1 is SEHNR, CDR2 FQNEAQ, per germline (reference sequence). The CDR3 totals 12 residues. CDR3 in DNA: TGTGCCAGCGGCCCCCAGCGGCAGACCCAGTACTTC. This translates into CASGPQRQTQYF.

The chain uses TRBV3-1 (or the pseudogene TRBV3-2) and TRBJ2-5; 9 nucleotides align to TRBD1. Germline trimming cut 5 bases from V and 5 bases from J; bases unmatched to any gene: 12. The CDR3 length is 16 residues. Germline V CDR1 and CDR2: LGHDT, YNNKEL (reference sequence). The CDR3 here is CASSFRGTGLGETQYF. CDR3 coding DNA: TGTGCCAGCAGCTTTCGTGGGACAGGGTTAGGTGAGACCCAGTACTTC.

The rearrangement uses TRBV7-7 and TRBJ1-1; D is possibly TRBD1 (5 bases). Looked up from germline, CDR1 is SSHAT and CDR2 is FNYEAQ (reference sequence). The germline V and J ends were trimmed by 5 bases and 1 base, with 14 bases remaining between them. The CDR3 has 15 residues. The CDR3 is CASSPLGAGNTEAFF. CDR3 in DNA: TGTGCCAGCAGCCCATTAGGGGCCGGGAACACTGAAGCTTTCTTT.

The sample holds one count of this clone. This sequence joins TRBV13 and TRBJ2-5; D might be TRBD2 (5 bases). This CDR3 region has 14 residues. The germline V and J ends were trimmed by 5 bases and 4 bases, with 14 bases remaining between them. Germline V gives CDR1 PRHDT, CDR2 FYEKMQ (reference sequence). The CDR3 DNA reads TGTGCCAGCAGCCCACTCGGGCTAGCAGAGACCCAGTACTTC. Its protein product is CASSPLGLAETQYF.

Here the CDR3 DNA reads TGTGCCACCAGCAGATTAGATCCGGGCAGTAATGAAAAACTGTTTTTT. Translating gives CATSRLDPGSNEKLFF. This sequence joins TRBV15 and TRBJ1-4, with D uncertain. This CDR3 comprises 16 residues. CDR1 and CDR2 (germline): LNHNV, YYDKDF (reference sequence). V gave up 2 bases and J gave up 4 bases, with 14 bases separating them.

The chain links TRBV3-1 (or the pseudogene TRBV3-2) to TRBJ1-2; D might be TRBD1 (5 bases). V shed 6 bases and J shed 4 bases, with 12 bases lying between them. The CDR3 extends over 13 amino acids. Germline-derived CDR1 and CDR2 are LGHDT and YNNKEL (reference sequence). The CDR3 DNA reads TGTGCCAGCAGTATATTAAGGGGCTATGGCTACACCTTC. Protein product: CASSILRGYGYTF.

The gene calls are TRBV27 and TRBJ1-1, with TRBD1 matching 7 bases. Germline assignment: CDR1 MNHEY and CDR2 SMNVEV (reference sequence). Unmatched junction bases numbered 9, after V lost 6 bases and J lost 2 bases. CDR3 length: 15 residues. The CDR3: CASSSTGLSNTEAFF. CDR3 sequence (DNA): TGTGCCAGCAGCTCGACAGGGCTGTCAAACACTGAAGCTTTCTTT.

The rearrangement joins TRBV4-1 to TRBJ2-1; 15 nucleotides align to TRBD2. The CDR3 is made up of 16 amino acids. After removal of 2 bases from V and 10 bases from J, the junction contained 6 bases not matched to a gene. Germline CDR1 and CDR2: MGHRA and YSYEKL. The CDR3 DNA reads TGCGCCAGCAGCCAAAGGACTAGCGGGGGGGCCCCAGAGCAGTTCTTC. Its translation is CASSQRTSGGAPEQFF.

The chain links TRBV4-1 to TRBJ2-4; 15 nucleotides agree with TRBD2. Germline CDR1 is MGHRA and CDR2 is YSYEKL. The CDR3 totals 18 residues. Losses at the gene ends were 3 bases for V and 3 bases for J; bases not matched to a gene: 6. The CDR3 spells CASSQGLAGGLGKNIQYF. The CDR3 DNA follows: TGCGCCAGCAGCCAGGGACTAGCGGGGGGTCTGGGCAAAAACATTCAGTACTTC.

The chain has TRBV5-4 and TRBJ1-1; D is ambiguous. V lost 4 bases and J 0 bases, leaving 7 bases between the germline ends. There are 13 residues in the CDR3. The V gene's germline CDR1 is SGHNT and CDR2 YYREEE (reference sequence). The CDR3 DNA reads TGTGCCAGCAGCCCCCAGCTGAACACTGAAGCTTTCTTT. Protein: CASSPQLNTEAFF.

The V and J genes are TRBV3-1 (or the pseudogene TRBV3-2) and TRBJ2-5; D is unclear. This CDR3 is 12 amino acids long. V gave up 0 bases and J gave up 2 bases, with 1 base separating them. CDR1 is LGHDT and CDR2 is YNNKEL in the germline V gene (reference sequence). Here the CDR3 reads CASSQEQETQYF. The CDR3 nucleotides are TGTGCCAGCAGCCAAGAACAAGAGACCCAGTACTTC.

This sequence joins TRBV5-8 and TRBJ1-2, with D hard to call. From germline, CDR1 is SGHTS and CDR2 YDEGEE. This CDR3 contains 14 residues. The germline V and J ends were trimmed by 3 bases and 5 bases, with 14 bases remaining between them. The DNA of the CDR3 is TGTGCCAGCAGCTCGCGGACGGAACCATATGGCTACACCTTC. Translating it yields CASSSRTEPYGYTF.

The chain has TRBV5-1 and TRBJ2-3; 11 positions match TRBD2. CDR1 SGHRS and CDR2 YFSETQ come from the germline V gene. The CDR3 runs to 15 residues. Unmatched junction bases numbered 3, after V lost 2 bases and J lost 4 bases. CDR3 coding DNA: TGCGCCAGCAGCTTAATAGCGGGGGGGTCAGATACGCAGTATTTT. It yields the protein CASSLIAGGSDTQYF.

The chain uses TRBV5-1 and TRBJ2-7, with D hard to call. This CDR3 has 14 amino acids. CDR1 and CDR2 from the germline V gene are SGHRS and YFSETQ. Trimming left V 3 bases short and J 2 bases short, with 12 bases between. CDR3 DNA sequence: TGCGCCAGCAGCTCCTTGGACGGAACCTACGAGCAGTACTTC. It specifies CASSSLDGTYEQYF.